This note documents a single T cell receptor (beta chain) sequence. The antigen remains unidentified. This sample stems from a study of response to subunit inactivated influenza vaccine. The CDR3 loop spans 16 amino acids. The V gene end was trimmed by 5 bases and the J gene end by 8 bases; junction bases not matched to a gene: 12. Looked up from germline, CDR1 is SGHVS and CDR2 is FNYEAQ. Study observations and caveats: Every seasonal influenza vaccination brings in few new T cells, the authors suggested.

TCRdb reprocessed the RT-PCR reads via MiXCR and lists one record per CDR3 protein. The table lists 650,000 to 800,000 distinct CDR3 sequences, around 18% of them singletons. The sequence was collected from a middle-aged man who received an inactivated influenza vaccine. Sequences were derived from PBMCs from blood, sampled 4 to 6 days after vaccination. This sequence joins TRBV7-6 and TRBJ2-1, with 10 bases identical to TRBD2. This chain's CDR3 is CASSRIKRGGIDEQFF. CDR3 coding DNA: TGTGCCAGCAGCAGAATAAAGCGGGGGGGCATCGATGAGCAGTTCTTC.